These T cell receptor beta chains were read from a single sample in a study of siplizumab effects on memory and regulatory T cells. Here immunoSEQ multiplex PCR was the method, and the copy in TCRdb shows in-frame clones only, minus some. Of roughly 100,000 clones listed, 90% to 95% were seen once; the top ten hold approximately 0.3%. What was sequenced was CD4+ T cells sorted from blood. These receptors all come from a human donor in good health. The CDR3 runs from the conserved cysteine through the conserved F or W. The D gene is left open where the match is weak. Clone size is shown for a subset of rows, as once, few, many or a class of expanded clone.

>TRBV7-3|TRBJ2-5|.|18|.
TGTGCCAGCAGCAAAGGACAGGCCGGAGGGGATTCCCAAGAGACCCAGTACTTC
CASSKGQAGGDSQETQYF
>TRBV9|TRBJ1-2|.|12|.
TGTGCCAGCAGCGTCTTCGGGGGTGGCTACACCTTC
CASSVFGGGYTF
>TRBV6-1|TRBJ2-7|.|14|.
TGTGCCAGCAGTGAAGCGCTAAGGGTGGGCGAGCAGTACTTC
CASSEALRVGEQYF
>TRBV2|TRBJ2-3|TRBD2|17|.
TGTGCCAGCAGTGGGCCCGGACTAGCGGGCCGCACAGATACGCAGTATTTT
CASSGPGLAGRTDTQYF
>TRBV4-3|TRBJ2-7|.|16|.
TGCGCCAGCAGCCAAGGAACGGGGGCCCCCTCCTACGAGCAGTACTTC
CASSQGTGAPSYEQYF
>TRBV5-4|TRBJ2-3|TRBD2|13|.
TGTGCCAGCAGCCCGGACCTAGCGGGGGGGAAGTATTTT
CASSPDLAGGKYF
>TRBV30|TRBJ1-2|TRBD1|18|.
TGTGCCTGGAGTTCACTGTCGGACAGGAGGGAGGGTAACTATGGCTACACCTTC
CAWSSLSDRREGNYGYTF
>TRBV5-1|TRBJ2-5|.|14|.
TGCGCCAGCAGCTTGGGGGGACACTCCGAGACCCAGTACTTC
CASSLGGHSETQYF
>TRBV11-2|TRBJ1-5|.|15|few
TGTGCCAGCAGCTTGTCCGGGGACGGCAATCAGCCCCAGCATTTT
CASSLSGDGNQPQHF
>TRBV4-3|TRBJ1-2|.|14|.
TGCGCCAGCAGCCAAGAGACGGGGGGGTATGGCTACACCTTC
CASSQETGGYGYTF
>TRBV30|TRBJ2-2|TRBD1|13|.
TGTGCCCTCCGGACAGGGCCGGCCGGGGAGCTGTTTTTT
CALRTGPAGELFF
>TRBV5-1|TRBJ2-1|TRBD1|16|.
TGCGCCAGCAGCTTATGGGGTGGGACAGGGGGAGGTGAGCAGTTCTTC
CASSLWGGTGGGEQFF